Presented here are 12 T cell receptor beta chains from one specimen sequenced in a study of shared clonotypes between healthy human individuals. Method: immunoSEQ multiplex PCR; TCRdb's copy keeps in-frame clones and lacks some. The data hold approximately 2,200,000 clones, with 85% to 95% observed a single time. Naive-designated CD8 cells lacked CD45RO, were positively enriched for CCR7, and omitted terminally differentiated effector memory CD45RA+ cells. Material for sequencing was naive CD8+ T cells from PBMCs. Receptors were obtained from a man aged 18 to 29 in good health. Some clones in this sample may be carry-over from other donors' samples.

The chain combines TRBV19 with TRBJ2-7, with D possibly called TRBD1 or TRBD2 (6 bases each). Trimming shortened V by 1 base and J by 6 bases, and 13 bases separated the two germline ends. The CDR3 is 14 residues long. Looked up from germline, CDR1 is LNHDA and CDR2 is SQIVND (reference sequence). In DNA form, the CDR3 reads TGTGCCAGTAGTATAGGGGGGGCCCTGGCCGAGCAGTACTTC. This gives the protein CASSIGGALAEQYF.

J is TRBJ2-1 and V is TRBV29-1; no clear D. The CDR3 spans 11 residues. Trimming pared 5 bases from V and 7 bases from J, leaving 9 bases between. CDR1 is SQVTM and CDR2 is ANQGSEA in the germline V gene. CDR3 in amino acids: CSVPIGNEQFF. The CDR3 DNA sequence: TGCAGCGTTCCCATTGGGAATGAGCAGTTCTTC.

The J gene is TRBJ2-1, the V gene TRBV27; TRBD2 agrees at 16 bases. V lost 6 bases to trimming and J lost 2 bases; unmatched junction nucleotides: 7. The CDR3 has 18 residues. CDR1 MNHEY and CDR2 SMNVEV come from the germline V gene (reference sequence). For the CDR3, the DNA is TGTGCCAGCAGCGACCTGGGACTAGCGGGAGGGGCCTACAATGAGCAGTTCTTC. Translation gives CASSDLGLAGGAYNEQFF.

A word on this clone: This CDR3 is also generated by other DNA sequences in the sample. The chain's CDR3 is CASSYRNTEAFF. The CDR3 nucleotides are TGTGCCAGCAGCTACAGAAACACTGAAGCTTTCTTT. This sequence joins TRBV5-6 and TRBJ1-1; D is unclear. The CDR3 loop spans 12 amino acids. V was cut by 3 bases and J by 2 bases, with 5 bases left in between. The germline V gene has CDR1 SGHDT and CDR2 YYEEEE.

The gene calls are TRBV29-1 and TRBJ2-2; 14 bases are shared with TRBD2. The germline gives CDR1 SQVTM, CDR2 ANQGSEA. The CDR3 has 17 residues. Trimming took 6 bases from V and 4 from J; bases not matched to a gene: 10. CDR3 coding DNA: TGCAGCGTGGCCGGGACTAGCGGGAGTACCGGCACCGGGGAGCTGTTTTTT. Its translation: CSVAGTSGSTGTGELFF.

This clone has just one count. The chain has TRBV27 and TRBJ1-5; TRBD1 agrees at 9 bases. CDR1 is MNHEY, CDR2 SMNVEV, per germline (reference sequence). CDR3 length: 16 residues. V lost 1 base to trimming and J lost 6 bases; unmatched junction nucleotides: 7. The CDR3 DNA is TGTGCCAGCAGTTTATACACAGGGGGCTTCAGTCAGCCCCAGCATTTT. Translating gives CASSLYTGGFSQPQHF.

The V gene is TRBV29-1, the J gene TRBJ2-1; 7 bases fit TRBD2. The V gene's germline CDR1 is SQVTM and CDR2 ANQGSEA. With V trimmed by 2 bases and J by 6 bases, 4 bases remained unmatched. This CDR3 is 13 amino acids long. The CDR3 loop is CSVELRESNEQFF. For the CDR3, the DNA is TGCAGCGTTGAATTGCGGGAGAGCAATGAGCAGTTCTTC.

This chain uses TRBV7-9 with TRBJ1-4; 7 bases line up with TRBD1. Looked up from germline, CDR1 is SEHNR and CDR2 is FQNEAQ (reference sequence). V shed 4 bases, J shed 0 bases, and the junction held 2 bases outside the gene matches. The CDR3 totals 15 residues. CDR3: CASSWGTATNEKLFF. CDR3 in DNA: TGTGCCAGCAGCTGGGGGACAGCAACTAATGAAAAACTGTTTTTT.

This clone turned up a few times. The sample has other DNA sequences that encode this CDR3 too. The V call is TRBV5-1, the J call TRBJ1-5, with D tentatively TRBD1 (5 bases). This CDR3 has 13 amino acids. Germline CDR1 and CDR2: SGHRS and YFSETQ. Trimming left V 0 bases short and J 4 bases short, with 5 bases between. CDR3 DNA sequence: TGCGCCAGCAGCTTGGCAGGGAATCAGCCCCAGCATTTT. It translates to CASSLAGNQPQHF.

This sequence joins TRBV19 and TRBJ1-1; D remains ambiguous. CDR1 is LNHDA and CDR2 is SQIVND in the germline V gene (reference sequence). CDR3 length equals 11 residues. With 7 bases removed from V and 8 bases from J, the gap between germline ends came to 11 bases. The CDR3 sequence is CASTPLPEAFF. In nucleotides, the CDR3 is TGTGCCAGTACCCCTCTTCCCGAAGCTTTCTTT.

The V call is TRBV7-6, the J call TRBJ2-7; D not resolved. Trimming took 4 bases from V and 0 from J, leaving 10 bases between them. The CDR3 is 14 residues long. Germline CDR1 SGHVS, CDR2 FNYEAQ. CDR3 in amino acids: CASSSLHSSYEQYF. For the CDR3, the DNA is TGTGCCAGCAGCTCCCTCCACAGCTCCTACGAGCAGTACTTC.

The chain is built from TRBV6-4 and TRBJ1-2; no clear D. Germline V gene data show CDR1 as MRHNA and CDR2 as SNTAGT. This CDR3 has 16 residues. The germline V and J ends were trimmed by 2 bases and 1 base, with 14 bases remaining between them. The CDR3 protein is CASSDINSDLNYGYTF. CDR3 nucleotide sequence: TGTGCCAGCAGTGACATTAACAGCGATCTTAACTATGGCTACACCTTC.